The 27 T cell receptor beta chains given below trace back to one sample, sequenced in a study of spatial heterogeneity in lung cancer. Whole-study findings and limits: Tumor mutation counts were tracked by expanded intratumoral alpha and beta TCR counts.

TCRdb re-derived calls from the 5' RACE reads in MiXCR, one entry per CDR3 protein. The data show approximately 7,000 distinct CDR3 sequences, 13% seen once. Described time point: sample taken at primary tumor resection. Their antigens are not known. Specimen: lung tumor tissue, collected at surgery. These receptors were taken from a male donor with early-stage non-small cell lung cancer.

This clonotype was detected ten times or more. This beta chain came through as a stray read in a library set up for alpha chains, and its size says little. The chain combines TRBV20-1 with TRBJ2-4; 11 bases map to TRBD2. V was clipped by 7 bases and J by 1 base; unmatched bases: 3. The germline CDR1 and CDR2 sequences are DFQATT and SNEGSKA (reference sequence). The CDR3 loop spans 14 amino acids. CDR3 sequence: CSVLAGGAKNIQYF. In nucleotides, the CDR3 is TGCAGTGTTCTAGCGGGGGGTGCCAAAAACATTCAGTACTTC.

This clonotype was recorded at least ten times. This beta chain is an unintended read in a library built for alpha chains; its size means little. The chain carries TRBV20-1 and TRBJ2-7; 9 nucleotides line up with TRBD2. The CDR3 runs to 14 residues. CDR1 and CDR2 from the germline V gene are DFQATT and SNEGSKA (reference sequence). J lost 5 bases, V lost 2 bases, and 7 bases had no gene match. CDR3 sequence reads: CSARWAGGPNEQYV. CDR3 in DNA: TGCAGTGCTAGATGGGCGGGGGGGCCAAACGAGCAGTACGTC.

This clonotype is judged medium-sized. This beta chain represents an off-target read in a library built for alpha chains; its size is of limited meaning. V usage is TRBV3-1 and J usage is TRBJ1-1; D is possibly TRBD1 (6 bases). The CDR3 is made up of 13 amino acids. Germline CDR1 is LGHDT and CDR2 is YNNKEL (reference sequence). With 1 base removed from V and 11 bases from J, the gap between germline ends came to 14 bases. The CDR3 sequence is CASSQVIGGPAFF. CDR3 bases: TGTGCCAGCAGCCAAGTAATAGGGGGACCGGCTTTCTTT.

This clonotype was found many times. Within a library made for alpha chains, this beta chain is off target, and its count is uninformative. V usage is TRBV5-1 and J usage is TRBJ2-3; 8 bases map to TRBD1. V dropped 7 bases and J dropped 5; count of bases not matched to a gene: 6. Germline CDR1 reads SGHRS; CDR2 reads YFSETQ. The CDR3 runs to 13 residues. In nucleotides, the CDR3 is TGCGCCAGCGGCGGGACAGGCGGAGATACGCAGTATTTT. Translated: CASGGTGGDTQYF.

This clonotype came up many times. As an off-target read in a library built for alpha chains, this beta chain has a frequency of little significance. The V gene is TRBV12-3 or TRBV12-4, the J gene TRBJ1-3, with D uncertain. V was shortened by 6 bases and J by 3 bases, with 12 bases between the two germline ends. This CDR3 is built from 14 residues. The CDR3 is CASSTPALGNTIYF. DNA of the CDR3: TGTGCCAGCAGCACCCCTGCCCTTGGAAACACCATATATTTT.

This clonotype rates as medium-sized. This beta chain is an off-target read within a library intended for alpha chains, so its frequency means little. The chain is built from TRBV7-2 and TRBJ2-2; 12 bases align to TRBD1. The CDR3 contains 15 residues. The V gene's germline CDR1 is SGHTA and CDR2 FQGNSA. After removal of 4 bases from V and 7 bases from J, the junction contained 4 bases not matched to a gene. CDR3 residues: CASSSGQGASGELFF. The CDR3, as DNA: TGTGCCAGCAGCTCGGGACAGGGGGCGAGCGGGGAGCTGTTTTTT.

By share of the sample, this clonotype is medium-sized (0.01 to 0.1%). This beta chain is an unintended read in a library built for alpha chains; its size means little. This chain's CDR3 is CSVGGGAGNQPQHF. The CDR3 coding sequence is TGCAGCGTTGGAGGGGGCGCCGGCAATCAGCCCCAGCATTTT. This chain joins TRBV29-1 and TRBJ1-5; 7 bases map to TRBD1. Germline V gives CDR1 SQVTM, CDR2 ANQGSEA. The trim removed 4 bases at V and 2 bases at J, leaving 5 bases unmatched. This CDR3 is 14 amino acids long.

Ten or more counts support this clonotype. Sequence at one end of the junction differs from germline and may be a read error. A library prepared for alpha chains yielded this beta chain as an off-target read; its size is of little meaning. This sequence joins TRBV7-7 and TRBJ2-3; TRBD2 aligns across 8 bases. CDR1 and CDR2 (germline): SSHAT, FNYEAQ (reference sequence). CDR3 length: 15 amino acids. Here the CDR3 DNA reads TGTGCTAGCAGCTTAGAGCGGGGGCCTATAGATACGCAGTATTTT. This sequence encodes CASSLERGPIDTQYF.

This clonotype was observed at least ten times. A library made for alpha chains picked up this beta chain off target, so its size means little. The chain uses TRBV3-1 and TRBJ2-1; 10 nucleotides match TRBD2. CDR1 is LGHDT, CDR2 YNNKEL, per germline (reference sequence). V was pared by 1 base and J by 6 bases, with 6 bases of the junction left unmatched. CDR3 length equals 16 residues. CDR3 DNA sequence: TGTGCCAGCAGCCAAGTCCTACTAGCGGGACGCAATGAGCAGTTCTTC. Amino acid sequence: CASSQVLLAGRNEQFF.

Note on this clonotype: As an off-target read in a library built for alpha chains, this beta chain has a frequency of little significance. This chain links TRBV7-2 with TRBJ2-7; the match to TRBD2 covers 9 bases. Germline V gene lookup returns CDR1 SGHTA and CDR2 FQGNSA. J lost 7 bases, V lost 5 bases, and 6 bases had no gene match. The CDR3 extends over 13 amino acids. The CDR3 loop is CASSPGLAQEQYF. The CDR3 nucleotides are TGTGCCAGCAGCCCGGGACTAGCTCAGGAGCAGTACTTC.

This clonotype is deemed medium-sized. This beta chain appears as a stray read in a library generated for alpha chains; its size is not informative. The chain employs TRBV12-3 or TRBV12-4 and TRBJ2-1; D not resolved. V gave up 3 bases and J gave up 10 bases, with 10 bases separating them. This CDR3 is built from 12 residues. The CDR3 is CASSFLAREQFF. CDR3 DNA sequence: TGTGCCAGCAGTTTTTTAGCCCGAGAGCAGTTCTTC.

A word on this clonotype: The library was designed around alpha chains, so this beta chain is a stray read whose abundance carries little weight. The J gene is TRBJ1-3, the V gene TRBV6-5, with D hard to call. This CDR3 is 14 amino acids long. V was pared by 5 bases and J by 2 bases, with 10 bases between. Germline loops: CDR1 MNHEY, CDR2 SVGAGI. DNA of the CDR3: TGTGCCAGCAGTATATCTAATACTGGAAACACCATATATTTT. Encoded protein: CASSISNTGNTIYF.

Within the sample, this clonotype is medium-sized. This beta chain appears as a stray read in a library generated for alpha chains; its size is not informative. V and J are TRBV20-1 and TRBJ1-1; D unresolved. The CDR3 contains 14 residues. Trimming removed 5 bases from V and 2 bases from J, with 15 bases in between. Germline CDR1 and CDR2: DFQATT and SNEGSKA (reference sequence). CDR3 nucleotide sequence: TGCAGTGCTTCCCTTGGGCAGTATAACACTGAAGCTTTCTTT. Amino acid sequence: CSASLGQYNTEAFF.

This clonotype showed up many times. This beta chain is an unintended read in a library built for alpha chains; its size means little. The rearrangement joins TRBV3-1 to TRBJ1-4; D is perhaps TRBD1 (5 bases). The germline CDR1 and CDR2 sequences are LGHDT and YNNKEL (reference sequence). V was trimmed by 0 bases and J by 4 bases, leaving 12 bases between them. This CDR3 has 16 amino acids. The CDR3 nucleotides read TGTGCCAGCAGCCAAGAGGTTCCTAGGGGTAATGAAAAACTGTTTTTT. Its translation: CASSQEVPRGNEKLFF.

This clonotype was recorded at least ten times. Since the library was made to target alpha chains, this beta chain is a stray read and its abundance is not meaningful. The genes are TRBV18 and TRBJ2-5; TRBD1 might be the D (5 bases). V was trimmed by 4 bases and J by 3 bases, leaving 12 bases between them. Germline V gene lookup returns CDR1 KGHSH and CDR2 LQKENI. The CDR3 length is 14 residues. The CDR3, as DNA: TGTGCCAGCTCACGAATGACAGATAAAGAGACCCAGTACTTC. It specifies CASSRMTDKETQYF.

This clonotype was seen ten or more times. This beta chain came through as a stray read in a library set up for alpha chains, and its size says little. This chain uses TRBV4-1 with TRBJ1-1; D remains unclear. Between the trimmed V and J ends, which lost 1 base and 1 base, there was a span of 1 base. The length of the CDR3 is 12 residues. Germline assignment: CDR1 MGHRA and CDR2 YSYEKL. CDR3 DNA sequence: TGCGCCAGCAGCCAAGGGAACACTGAAGCTTTCTTT. Its translation is CASSQGNTEAFF.

By sample share, this clonotype is medium-sized. This beta chain is off target for a library built for alpha chains, so its abundance means little. The chain uses TRBV6-4 and TRBJ2-1, with D unresolved. Germline values: CDR1 MRHNA, CDR2 SNTAGT. Between the trimmed V and J ends, which lost 5 bases and 4 bases, there was a span of 15 bases. The CDR3 consists of 15 residues. The CDR3 bases are TGTGCCAGCAGTCCCAGCGTTAGCAAATACAATGAGCAGTTCTTC. Protein product: CASSPSVSKYNEQFF.

This clonotype was detected ten times or more. Because the library targeted alpha chains, this beta chain is an off-target read whose size means little. V is TRBV2 and J is TRBJ1-6; TRBD1 might be the D (5 bases). The germline V gene has CDR1 SNHLY and CDR2 FYNNEI. V was cut by 6 bases and J by 9 bases, with 18 bases left in between. This CDR3 has 15 residues. This chain's CDR3 is CASRVDSLSSSPLHF. CDR3 nucleotide sequence: TGTGCCAGCAGAGTTGACAGCCTCTCTTCTTCACCCCTCCACTTT.

As concerns this clonotype: Since it is a stray read in a library aimed at alpha chains, this beta chain has a size that is not meaningful. V is TRBV29-1 and J is TRBJ2-7; D is unclear. This CDR3 contains 12 residues. Trimming took 3 bases from V and 2 from J, leaving 8 bases between them. Germline-derived CDR1 and CDR2 are SQVTM and ANQGSEA. The CDR3 DNA is TGCAGCGTTGAGACCCAAGCCTACGAGCAGTACTTC. Translation: CSVETQAYEQYF.

The table lists this clonotype with many counts. This beta chain is off target for a library built for alpha chains, so its abundance means little. V is TRBV5-1 and J is TRBJ2-1; maybe TRBD1 (5 bases). This CDR3 is built from 15 residues. The V gene's germline CDR1 is SGHRS and CDR2 YFSETQ. Trimming shortened V by 0 bases and J by 1 base, and 8 bases separated the two germline ends. The CDR3 loop reads CASSLEGASYNEQFF. The CDR3 coding sequence is TGCGCCAGCAGCTTGGAAGGGGCATCCTACAATGAGCAGTTCTTC.

There are many counts of this clonotype. Little can be read into the size of this beta chain, an off-target read in a library designed for alpha chains. The chain is built from TRBV29-1 and TRBJ1-1; TRBD1 is a possible D gene (6 bases). V lost 7 bases, J lost 1 base, and 10 bases lay in between. CDR1 SQVTM and CDR2 ANQGSEA come from the germline V gene. The CDR3 has 12 amino acids. CDR3 sequence: CSAGQRNTEAFF. DNA of the CDR3: TGCAGCGCTGGACAGAGGAACACTGAAGCTTTCTTT.

There are many counts of this clonotype. Within a library made for alpha chains, this beta chain is off target, and its count is uninformative. This chain joins TRBV2 and TRBJ1-1, with D possibly matching TRBD1 (5 bases). Germline V gene sequence: CDR1 SNHLY, CDR2 FYNNEI. V was trimmed by 7 bases and J by 8 bases, leaving 14 bases between them. This CDR3 has 12 residues. CDR3 bases: TGTGCCAGCACTTACCGGGGGGTAGAAGCTTTCTTT. This translates into CASTYRGVEAFF.

This clonotype qualifies as medium-sized. In a library made to pick up alpha chains, this beta chain is a stray read with a size that means little. The chain combines TRBV10-3 with TRBJ2-1, with D unclear. Trimming shortened V by 3 bases and J by 7 bases, and 7 bases separated the two germline ends. CDR1 and CDR2 from the germline V gene are ENHRY and SYGVKD. This CDR3 contains 12 residues. In DNA, the CDR3 is TGTGCCATCAGTGACAATACGAATGAGCAGTTCTTC. Translated, it gives CAISDNTNEQFF.

This clonotype was seen a few times. For a library built for alpha chains, this beta chain is a stray read; little rests on its size. The rearrangement uses TRBV30 and TRBJ1-3; D remains unclear. Germline CDR1 is GTSNPN and CDR2 is SVGIG (reference sequence). Trimming stripped 3 bases from V and 7 bases from J, with 7 bases between. There are 11 residues in the CDR3. This CDR3 reads CAWRFGNTIYF. The CDR3 region has the DNA TGTGCCTGGAGGTTCGGGAACACCATATATTTT.

The table lists this clonotype with many counts. In a library made to pick up alpha chains, this beta chain is a stray read with a size that means little. CDR3 sequence reads: CASSPGGPGEPQHF. The CDR3 nucleotides are TGTGCCAGCTCACCCGGGGGCCCCGGTGAACCCCAGCATTTT. The chain is built from TRBV18 and TRBJ1-5; tentatively, D is TRBD1 (6 bases). V was shortened by 3 bases and J by 10 bases, with 16 bases between the two germline ends. Germline loops: CDR1 KGHSH, CDR2 LQKENI. The CDR3 has 14 amino acids.

By frequency in the sample, this clonotype is medium-sized. This beta chain came through as a stray read in a library set up for alpha chains, and its size says little. For the CDR3, the DNA is TGTGCCAGCAGCCCGACAGTTGACTCCTACAATGAGCAGTTCTTC. It yields the protein CASSPTVDSYNEQFF. The chain combines TRBV27 with TRBJ2-1; D possibly corresponds to TRBD1 (5 bases). The CDR3 extends over 15 amino acids. Germline CDR1 and CDR2: MNHEY and SMNVEV (reference sequence). The V and J ends lost 6 bases and 0 bases respectively, with 12 bases between them.

With regard to this clonotype: The junction departs from the called germline gene at one end, perhaps through a read error. This beta chain is an unintended read in a library built for alpha chains; its size means little. The V gene is TRBV7-7, the J gene TRBJ2-5; D possibly corresponds to TRBD2 (5 bases). The CDR3 runs to 15 residues. Germline V lookup: CDR1 SSHAT, CDR2 FNYEAQ (reference sequence). The CDR3 nucleotides are TGTGCTAGCAGCCCAGAAGGCCGGCGGAGGGAGACCCAGTACTTC. Residues: CASSPEGRRRETQYF.